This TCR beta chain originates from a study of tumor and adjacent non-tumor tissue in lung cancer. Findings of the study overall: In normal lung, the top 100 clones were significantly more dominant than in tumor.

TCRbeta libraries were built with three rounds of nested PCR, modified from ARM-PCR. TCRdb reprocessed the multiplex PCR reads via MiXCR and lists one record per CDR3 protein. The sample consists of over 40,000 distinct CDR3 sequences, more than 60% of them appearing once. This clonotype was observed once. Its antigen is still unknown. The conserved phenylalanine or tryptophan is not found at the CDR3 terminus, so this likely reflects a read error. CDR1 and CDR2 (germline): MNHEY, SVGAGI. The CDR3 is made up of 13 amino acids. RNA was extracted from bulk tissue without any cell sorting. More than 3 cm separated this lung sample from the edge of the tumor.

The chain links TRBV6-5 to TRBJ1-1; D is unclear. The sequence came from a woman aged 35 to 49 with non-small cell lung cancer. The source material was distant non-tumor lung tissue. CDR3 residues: CGSSNGPVQEAFL. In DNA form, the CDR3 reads TGTGGCAGCAGCAATGGGCCAGTTCAAGAAGCTTTCCTT.